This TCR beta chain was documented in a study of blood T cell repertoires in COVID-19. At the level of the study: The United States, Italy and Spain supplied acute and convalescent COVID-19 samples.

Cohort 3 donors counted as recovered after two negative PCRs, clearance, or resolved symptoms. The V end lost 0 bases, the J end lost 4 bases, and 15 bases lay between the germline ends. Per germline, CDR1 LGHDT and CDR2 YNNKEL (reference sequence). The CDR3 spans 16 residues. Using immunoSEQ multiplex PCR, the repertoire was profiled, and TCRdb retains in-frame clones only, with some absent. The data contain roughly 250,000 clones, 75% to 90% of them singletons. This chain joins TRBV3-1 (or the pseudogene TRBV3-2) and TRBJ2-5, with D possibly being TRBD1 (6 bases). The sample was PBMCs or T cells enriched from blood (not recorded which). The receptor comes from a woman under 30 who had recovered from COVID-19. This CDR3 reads CASSQEVPQGGETQYF. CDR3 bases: TGTGCCAGCAGCCAAGAGGTGCCACAGGGTGGAGAGACCCAGTACTTC.